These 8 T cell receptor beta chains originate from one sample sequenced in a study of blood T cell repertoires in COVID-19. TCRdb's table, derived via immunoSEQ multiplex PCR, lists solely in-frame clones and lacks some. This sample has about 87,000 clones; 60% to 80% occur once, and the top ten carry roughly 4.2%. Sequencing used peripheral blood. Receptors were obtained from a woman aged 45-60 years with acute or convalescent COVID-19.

This chain's CDR3 is CASSASGATNEKLFF. In nucleotides, the CDR3 is TGTGCCAGCAGTGCATCAGGTGCAACTAATGAAAAACTGTTTTTT. The J gene is TRBJ1-4, the V gene TRBV6-2 or TRBV6-3; the D is unclear. CDR1 is MNHEY, CDR2 SVGEGT, per germline. V was shortened by 5 bases and J by 0 bases, with 10 bases between the two germline ends. The CDR3 totals 15 residues.

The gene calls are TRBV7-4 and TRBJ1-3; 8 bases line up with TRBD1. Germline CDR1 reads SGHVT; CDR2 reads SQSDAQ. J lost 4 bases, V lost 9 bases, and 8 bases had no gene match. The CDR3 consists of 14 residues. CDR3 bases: TGTGCCAGGACCCAGGGGGCGCCCGGAAACACCATATATTTT. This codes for CARTQGAPGNTIYF.

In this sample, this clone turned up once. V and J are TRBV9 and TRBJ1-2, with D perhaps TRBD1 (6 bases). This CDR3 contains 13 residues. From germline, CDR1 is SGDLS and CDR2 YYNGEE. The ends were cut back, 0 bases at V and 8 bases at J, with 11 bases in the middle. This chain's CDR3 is CASSVGQESGYTF. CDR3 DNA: TGTGCCAGCAGCGTAGGACAGGAATCCGGCTACACCTTC.

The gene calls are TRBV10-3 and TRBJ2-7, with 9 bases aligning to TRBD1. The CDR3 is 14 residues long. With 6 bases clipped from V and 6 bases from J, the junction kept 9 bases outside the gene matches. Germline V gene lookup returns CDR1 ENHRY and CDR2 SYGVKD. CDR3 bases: TGTGCCATCAGCGTTAGGACAGGGGAAGGCGAGCAGTACTTC. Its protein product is CAISVRTGEGEQYF.

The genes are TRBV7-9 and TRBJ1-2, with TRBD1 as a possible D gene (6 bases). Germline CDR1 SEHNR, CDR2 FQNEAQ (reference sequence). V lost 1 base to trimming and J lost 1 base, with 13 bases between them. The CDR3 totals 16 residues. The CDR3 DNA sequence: TGTGCCAGCAGCTTAGGTCGGACAGCCTTTAACTATGGCTACACCTTC. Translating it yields CASSLGRTAFNYGYTF.

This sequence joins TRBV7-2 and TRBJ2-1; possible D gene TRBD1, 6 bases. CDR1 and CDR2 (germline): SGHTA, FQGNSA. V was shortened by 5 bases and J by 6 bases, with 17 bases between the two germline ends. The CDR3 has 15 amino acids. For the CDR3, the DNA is TGTGCCAGCAGCCCCCCACCCAAAGGGGGCAATGAGCAGTTCTTC. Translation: CASSPPPKGGNEQFF.

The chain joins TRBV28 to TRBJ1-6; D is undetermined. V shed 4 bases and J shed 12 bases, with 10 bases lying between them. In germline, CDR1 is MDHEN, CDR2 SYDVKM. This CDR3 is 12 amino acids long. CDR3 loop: CASSSRHEPLHF. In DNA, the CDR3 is TGTGCCAGCAGTTCCCGACACGAACCCCTCCACTTT. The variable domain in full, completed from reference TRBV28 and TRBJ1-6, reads DVKVTQSSRYLVKRTGEKVFLECVQDMDHENMFWYRQDPGLGLRLIYFSYDVKMKEKGDIPEGYSVSREKKERFSLILESASTNQTSMYLCASSSRHEPLHFGNGTRLTVT.

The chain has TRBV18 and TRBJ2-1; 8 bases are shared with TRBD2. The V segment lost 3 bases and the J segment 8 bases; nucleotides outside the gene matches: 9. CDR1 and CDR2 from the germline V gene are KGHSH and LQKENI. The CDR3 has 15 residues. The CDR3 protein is CASSPDGGALHEQFF. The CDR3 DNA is TGTGCCAGCTCACCGGACGGGGGGGCCCTACATGAGCAGTTCTTC.